This is a list of T cell receptor beta chains from one sample in a study of T cells after yellow fever vaccination. TCRdb ran MiXCR on the 5' RACE reads and lists one entry per CDR3 protein. The data show 450,000 to 600,000 distinct CDR3 sequences, about a sixth seen once. Sequenced material: PBMCs, taken 5 days after the first yellow fever vaccination. These receptor sequences come from a man between 18 and 29 years old who received the YFV17D yellow fever vaccine. CDR3s include the opening cysteine and the closing phenylalanine or tryptophan. A D gene is named only where the DNA matches it firmly. Size is stated for part of the rows, as once, few or many counts, or as a class when the clone is expanded.

v_gene	d_gene	j_gene	abundance	CDR3aa	CDR3nt
TRBV11-2	.	TRBJ1-1	few	CASSLRLNTEAFF	TGTGCCAGCAGCTTACGCTTGAACACTGAAGCTTTCTTT
TRBV5-1	.	TRBJ2-1	few	CASSMGRPEAREQFF	TGCGCCAGCAGCATGGGACGGCCCGAAGCAAGGGAGCAGTTCTTC
TRBV5-8	TRBD1	TRBJ1-4	few	CASSSEQGAREKLFF	TGTGCCAGCAGCTCGGAACAGGGGGCACGGGAAAAACTGTTTTTT
TRBV20-1	.	TRBJ1-1	few	CSAILGAGTEAFF	TGCAGTGCTATTCTAGGGGCGGGCACTGAAGCTTTCTTT
TRBV12-3/TRBV12-4	.	TRBJ1-5	many	CASTPGVGQPQHF	TGTGCCAGCACTCCAGGGGTCGGTCAGCCCCAGCATTTT
TRBV20-1	.	TRBJ2-5	.	CSARDQGNQETQYF	TGCAGTGCTAGAGATCAGGGAAACCAAGAGACCCAGTACTTC
TRBV4-1	TRBD1	TRBJ2-7	few	CASSQRAQGNEQYF	TGCGCCAGCAGCCAACGAGCACAGGGGAACGAGCAGTACTTC
TRBV20-1	.	TRBJ1-1	few	CSARDSPGWTEAFF	TGCAGTGCTAGAGATTCCCCGGGTTGGACTGAAGCTTTCTTT
TRBV6-5	.	TRBJ2-3	few	CASSYGLGAQYTSTDTQYF	TGTGCCAGCAGTTACGGTCTGGGGGCTCAGTATACTAGCACAGATACGCAGTATTTT
TRBV12-3/TRBV12-4	TRBD1	TRBJ2-5	few	CASTTDREQETQYF	TGTGCCAGCACCACGGACAGGGAACAAGAGACCCAGTACTTC
TRBV19	TRBD2	TRBJ2-3	.	CASSMAGGQGDTQYF	TGTGCCAGTAGTATGGCGGGGGGTCAGGGCGATACGCAGTATTTT
TRBV20-1	.	TRBJ1-4	few	CSAWKGTTNEKLFF	TGCAGTGCTTGGAAAGGGACAACTAATGAAAAACTGTTTTTT
TRBV12-3/TRBV12-4	.	TRBJ2-7	.	CASGSTARNYEQYF	TGTGCCAGCGGGTCCACGGCGCGCAACTACGAGCAGTACTTC
TRBV29-1	TRBD2	TRBJ2-1	many	CSVAPLAGGLGEQFF	TGCAGCGTTGCCCCATTAGCGGGGGGGCTCGGTGAGCAGTTCTTC
TRBV20-1	.	TRBJ2-5	few	CSARSFRSLETQYF	TGCAGTGCTAGGTCCTTTAGATCTTTGGAGACCCAGTACTTC
TRBV19	.	TRBJ1-4	few	CASSSTDTTNEKLFF	TGTGCCAGTAGTTCCACCGATACAACTAATGAAAAACTGTTTTTT